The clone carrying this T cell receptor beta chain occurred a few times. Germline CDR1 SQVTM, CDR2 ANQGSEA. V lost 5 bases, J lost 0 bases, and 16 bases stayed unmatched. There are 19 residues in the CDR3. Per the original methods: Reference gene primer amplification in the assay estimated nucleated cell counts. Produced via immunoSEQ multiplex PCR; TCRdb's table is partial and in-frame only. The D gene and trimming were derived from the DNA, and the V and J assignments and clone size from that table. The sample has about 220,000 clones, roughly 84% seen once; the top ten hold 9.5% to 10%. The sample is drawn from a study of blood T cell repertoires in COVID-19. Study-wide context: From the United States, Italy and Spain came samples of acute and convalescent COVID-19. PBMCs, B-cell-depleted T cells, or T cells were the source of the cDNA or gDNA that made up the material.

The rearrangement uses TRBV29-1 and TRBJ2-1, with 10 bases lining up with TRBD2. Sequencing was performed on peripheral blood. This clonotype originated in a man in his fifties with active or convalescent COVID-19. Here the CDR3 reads CSVHPGGLAPVSSYNEQFF. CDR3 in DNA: TGCAGCGTTCACCCGGGGGGACTAGCGCCTGTTAGCTCCTACAATGAGCAGTTCTTC.